Each of the 9 T cell receptor beta chains below was sequenced from the same sample in a study of blood T cell repertoires in COVID-19. TCRdb's copy holds only in-frame clones and misses some; the assay was immunoSEQ multiplex PCR. Of roughly 67,000 clones in the sample, roughly 85% were seen once. Sequencing input: peripheral blood. The receptors originated from a man aged 50 or older with acute or convalescent COVID-19.

The CDR3 region has the DNA TGTGCCAGCAGCCAAGTTTCCTTCGGCGAGCAGTACTTC. Translated, it gives CASSQVSFGEQYF. The V gene is TRBV14, the J gene TRBJ2-7; no definite D call. The CDR3 covers 13 residues. CDR1 and CDR2 from the germline V gene are SGHDN and FVKESK. V lost 1 base and J lost 6, with 10 bases in between.

This clone was seen more than once but under ten times. This chain joins TRBV4-1 and TRBJ1-4; 9 bases map to TRBD1. This CDR3 region has 16 residues. The V and J ends lost 4 bases and 6 bases, in that order; junction bases with no gene match: 9. Germline V gives CDR1 MGHRA, CDR2 YSYEKL. CDR3 DNA sequence: TGCGCCAGCAGCCGCCTTGGGACAGGGAGCGATGAAAAACTGTTTTTT. Protein product: CASSRLGTGSDEKLFF.

The rearrangement uses TRBV6-6 and TRBJ2-2; 10 nucleotides line up with TRBD2. Germline CDR1 MNHNY, CDR2 SVGAGI (reference sequence). The CDR3 runs to 15 residues. V was pared by 6 bases and J by 1 base, with 2 bases of the junction left unmatched. CDR3 sequence: CASRTSGWNTGELFF. The DNA for the CDR3 is TGTGCCAGCAGGACTAGCGGGTGGAACACCGGGGAGCTGTTTTTT.

This clone was observed a handful of times. The chain is built from TRBV6-5 and TRBJ2-3; a weak D match, TRBD2 (7 bases). Trimming cost V 6 bases and J 3 bases, with 16 bases left between them. This CDR3 is built from 15 residues. The V gene's germline CDR1 is MNHEY and CDR2 SVGAGI. The CDR3 coding sequence is TGTGCCAGCAGGTGGGGGGGGGCGGGAACAGATACGCAGTATTTT. This codes for CASRWGGAGTDTQYF.

This clone is a singleton in its sample. The rearrangement uses TRBV5-1 and TRBJ2-1, with 10 bases lining up with TRBD1. The CDR3 has 17 residues. V trimming: 5 bases; J trimming: 6 bases; junction bases outside the gene matches: 14. Germline V gene lookup returns CDR1 SGHRS and CDR2 YFSETQ. Here the CDR3 reads CASSRTSGTGESNEQFF. The CDR3 DNA reads TGCGCCAGCAGTCGAACCTCCGGGACAGGGGAGAGCAATGAGCAGTTCTTC.

The sample holds a few counts of this clone. The rearrangement joins TRBV11-2 to TRBJ2-1; maybe TRBD1 (5 bases). CDR3 size: 15 residues. Germline V lookup: CDR1 SGHAT, CDR2 FQNNGV. The V gene lost 0 bases and the J gene lost 6 bases, with 12 bases spanning the gap. The CDR3 sequence: CASSLERGSSNEQFF. In DNA, the CDR3 is TGTGCCAGCAGCTTAGAAAGGGGAAGCTCCAATGAGCAGTTCTTC.

The chain carries TRBV6-6 and TRBJ2-1; 9 nucleotides line up with TRBD2. CDR3 length equals 16 residues. The V gene end was trimmed by 0 bases and the J gene end by 6 bases; junction bases not matched to a gene: 6. CDR1 and CDR2 (germline): MNHNY, SVGAGI (reference sequence). CDR3 bases: TGTGCCAGCAGTTACTCTGAGGCGGGGGGGCTCAATGAGCAGTTCTTC. Translating gives CASSYSEAGGLNEQFF.

The gene calls are TRBV3-1 (or the pseudogene TRBV3-2) and TRBJ1-1; 8 nucleotides align to TRBD1. V shed 5 bases and J 3 bases; nucleotides not matched to a gene: 5. The CDR3 is made up of 14 amino acids. Germline-derived CDR1 and CDR2 are LGHDT and YNNKEL (reference sequence). CDR3 sequence reads: CASSAGGTDTEAFF. For the CDR3, the DNA is TGTGCCAGCAGCGCAGGGGGCACGGACACTGAAGCTTTCTTT.

V gene TRBV20-1 combines with J gene TRBJ1-5; TRBD1 matches 7 bases. The CDR3 is made up of 11 amino acids. The V gene's germline CDR1 is DFQATT and CDR2 SNEGSKA (reference sequence). The junction had 7 bases not matched to a gene; V was cut back by 6 bases and J by 11 bases. Here the CDR3 reads CSADRAGTQHF. The CDR3 nucleotides are TGCAGTGCAGACAGGGCAGGGACCCAGCATTTT.